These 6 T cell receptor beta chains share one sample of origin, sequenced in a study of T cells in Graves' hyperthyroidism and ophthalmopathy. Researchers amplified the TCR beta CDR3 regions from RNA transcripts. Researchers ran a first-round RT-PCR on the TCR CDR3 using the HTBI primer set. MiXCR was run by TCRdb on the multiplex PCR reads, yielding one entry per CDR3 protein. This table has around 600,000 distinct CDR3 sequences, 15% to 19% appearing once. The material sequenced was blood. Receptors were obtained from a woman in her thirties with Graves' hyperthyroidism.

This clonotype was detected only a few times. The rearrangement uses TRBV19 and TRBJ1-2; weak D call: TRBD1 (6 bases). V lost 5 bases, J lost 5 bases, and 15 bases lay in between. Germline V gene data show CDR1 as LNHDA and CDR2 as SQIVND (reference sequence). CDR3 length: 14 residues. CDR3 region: CASSLQGKEYGYTF. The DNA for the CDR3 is TGTGCCAGTAGTTTACAGGGTAAAGAGTATGGCTACACCTTC.

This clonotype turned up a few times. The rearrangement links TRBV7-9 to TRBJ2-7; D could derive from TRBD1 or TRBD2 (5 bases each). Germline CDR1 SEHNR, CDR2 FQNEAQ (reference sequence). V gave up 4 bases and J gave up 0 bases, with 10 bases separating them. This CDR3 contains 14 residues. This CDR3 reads CASSSLGGSYEQYF. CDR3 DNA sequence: TGTGCCAGCAGCTCTCTTGGGGGCTCCTACGAGCAGTACTTC.

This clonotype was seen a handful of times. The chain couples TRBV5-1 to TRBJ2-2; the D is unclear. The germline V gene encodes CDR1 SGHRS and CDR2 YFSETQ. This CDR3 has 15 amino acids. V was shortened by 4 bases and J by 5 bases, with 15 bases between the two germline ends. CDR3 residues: CASSTLIPRTGELFF. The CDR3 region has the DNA TGCGCCAGCAGCACGCTGATCCCCAGAACCGGGGAGCTGTTTTTT. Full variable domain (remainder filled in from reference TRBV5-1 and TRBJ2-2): KAGVTQTPRYLIKTRGQQVTLSCSPISGHRSVSWYQQTPGQGLQFLFEYFSETQRNKGNFPGRFSGRQFSNSRSEMNVSTLELGDSALYLCASSTLIPRTGELFFGEGSRLTVL.

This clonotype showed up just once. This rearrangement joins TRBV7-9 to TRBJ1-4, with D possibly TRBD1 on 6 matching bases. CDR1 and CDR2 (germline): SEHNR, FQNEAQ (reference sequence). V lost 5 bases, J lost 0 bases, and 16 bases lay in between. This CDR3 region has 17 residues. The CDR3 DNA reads TGTGCCAGCAGCGAACAGGGAGGGCTAGCAACTAATGAAAAACTGTTTTTT. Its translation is CASSEQGGLATNEKLFF. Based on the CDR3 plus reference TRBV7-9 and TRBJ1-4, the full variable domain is DTGVSQNPRHKITKRGQNVTFRCDPISEHNRLYWYRQTLGQGPEFLTYFQNEAQLEKSRLLSDRFSAERPKGSFSTLEIQRTEQGDSAMYLCASSEQGGLATNEKLFFGSGTQLSVL.

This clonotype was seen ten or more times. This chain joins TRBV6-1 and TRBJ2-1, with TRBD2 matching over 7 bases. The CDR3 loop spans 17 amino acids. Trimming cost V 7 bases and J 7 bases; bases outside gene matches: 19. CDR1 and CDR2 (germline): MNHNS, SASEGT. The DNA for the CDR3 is TGTGCCAGCATGCTACCTGGGGGGGGAGGCCGGGAAAATGAGCAGTTCTTC. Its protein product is CASMLPGGGGRENEQFF.

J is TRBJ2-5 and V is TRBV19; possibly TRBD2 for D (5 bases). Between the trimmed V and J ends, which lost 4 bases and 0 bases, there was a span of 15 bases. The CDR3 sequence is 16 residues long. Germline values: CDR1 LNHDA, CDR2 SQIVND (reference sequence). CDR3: CASSTRRRPYQETQYF. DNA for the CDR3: TGTGCCAGTAGTACCCGACGGAGGCCGTACCAAGAGACCCAGTACTTC.